This T cell receptor beta chain was sequenced in a study of cytotoxic CD8 clonotypes in ibrutinib-treated CLL. Findings of the study overall: Clonality climbed at ibrutinib response, then dropped toward baseline at progression. The times at which samples were taken varied between sustained-remission and progressing patients.

In regard to this clone: What it recognizes is unknown.

The CDR3 has 16 residues. CDR1 is SGHTS and CDR2 is YDEGEE in the germline V gene. The V segment lost 2 bases and the J segment 2 bases; nucleotides outside the gene matches: 8. Target depth was 1 in 200,000 to 1 in 1 million T cells, about 10x per clonotype. Sequenced by immunoSEQ multiplex PCR; TCRdb stores in-frame clones only, minus some. The table lists roughly 180,000 clones, less than 85% of them singletons. The chain employs TRBV5-8 and TRBJ2-3; TRBD2 matches 7 bases. This receptor was taken from a human donor with chronic lymphocytic leukemia. Sequencing used PBMCs, obtained after 24 months of ibrutinib treatment. The CDR3 loop reads CASSFNAGEHTDTQYF. In DNA form, the CDR3 reads TGTGCCAGCAGCTTTAATGCGGGGGAGCACACAGATACGCAGTATTTT. The full variable domain, completed using reference TRBV5-8 and TRBJ2-3, is EAGVTQSPTHLIKTRGQQATLRCSPISGHTSVYWYQQALGLGLQFLLWYDEGEERNRGNFPPRFSGRQFPNYSSELNVNALELEDSALYLCASSFNAGEHTDTQYFGPGTRLTVL.